This T cell receptor (beta chain) was recorded in a study of technical replicates of blood from several donors. Repertoires were generated with immunoSEQ multiplex PCR, while TCRdb's copy carries only in-frame clones and drops some. The sample has around 65,000 clones, 80% to 90% seen once. This clone was observed once. The sequence came from a human donor in good health. Some clones in this sample may be carry-over from other donors' samples. The sequencing input was PBMCs.

This CDR3 reads CASSLWGGRTDTQYF. The CDR3 DNA follows: TGTGCCAGCAGCTTATGGGGAGGTCGCACAGATACGCAGTATTTT. The J gene is TRBJ2-3, the V gene TRBV7-3, with TRBD2 as a possible D gene (6 bases). This CDR3 is built from 15 residues. The germline V gene has CDR1 SGHTA and CDR2 FQGTGA. V dropped 2 bases and J dropped 1 base, with 10 bases sitting between them.